The sequence of this T cell receptor beta chain was determined in a study of regulatory T cells in long-lasting Graves disease. CDR3-region Arm-PCR and iRepertoire HTBI primers produced the TCR beta libraries. TCRdb recomputed calls from the multiplex PCR reads with MiXCR, one row per CDR3 protein. This sample has hundreds of thousands of distinct CDR3 sequences, with less than 20% found just once. Noted time point: newly diagnosed GD, antithyroid drugs for less than 3 months. Following extraction of RNA from PBMCs, that RNA was used to make the TCR library. Trimming removed 0 bases at V and 4 bases at J, with 3 bases between. This CDR3 is 13 amino acids long. Germline V gene sequence: CDR1 KGHDR, CDR2 SFDVKD. Separately, the same data were catalogued under a study of T cells in Graves' hyperthyroidism and ophthalmopathy. As reported in that work: In the blood, most expanded thyroid clonotypes above 0.001 appeared as well.

The chain combines TRBV24-1 with TRBJ2-1, with unresolved D. This clonotype was sampled from a woman aged 30 to 39 with Graves disease. The specimen comprised peripheral blood mononuclear cells (PBMCs), sampled at new diagnosis, from a patient treated with antithyroid drugs. CDR3 coding DNA: TGTGCCACCAGTGATTTGACTTACAATGAGCAGTTCTTC. It translates to CATSDLTYNEQFF.